The 4 T cell receptor beta chains presented below share a single source sample, sequenced in a study of CD8 T cells in Susac syndrome. Reverse transcription of roughly 0.5 to 1 ug RNA was carried out with random hexamers. Each CDR3 protein is one row after TCRdb ran MiXCR on the immunoSEQ multiplex PCR reads. The table lists about 130,000 distinct CDR3 sequences, around 86% of them singletons. Sequencing was carried out using CD8+ T cells from PBMCs. These receptors all stem from a human donor with multiple sclerosis.

This clonotype was counted a single time. This rearrangement joins TRBV12-3 or TRBV12-4 to TRBJ2-2, with D possibly being TRBD1 (6 bases). The CDR3 runs 14 residues. V shed 3 bases and J shed 3 bases, with 8 bases lying between them. The CDR3, as DNA: TGTGCCAGCAGTTTGGGGGCACACACCGGGGAGCTGTTTTTT. Translated, it gives CASSLGAHTGELFF.

This chain links TRBV20-1 with TRBJ1-5, with D hard to call. V lost 3 bases, J lost 0 bases, and 6 bases lay in between. Looked up from germline, CDR1 is DFQATT and CDR2 is SNEGSKA (reference sequence). The CDR3 runs 13 residues. DNA for the CDR3: TGCAGTGCTAGCCAGTATAGCAATCAGCCCCAGCATTTT. Protein product: CSASQYSNQPQHF.

The chain couples TRBV28 to TRBJ1-5, with unresolved D. V was trimmed by 3 bases and J by 3 bases, leaving 9 bases between them. The CDR3 is 14 amino acids. Germline V gene data show CDR1 as MDHEN and CDR2 as SYDVKM. For the CDR3, the DNA is TGTGCCAGCAGTTTGAGGTCTTACAATCAGCCCCAGCATTTT. Protein product: CASSLRSYNQPQHF.

The chain employs TRBV25-1 and TRBJ1-2; the D is unclear. The CDR3 totals 12 residues. V was pared by 10 bases and J by 4 bases, with 13 bases between. Germline V gene sequence: CDR1 MGHDK, CDR2 SYGVNS. CDR3 loop: CATVGETYGYTF. CDR3 in DNA: TGTGCCACCGTCGGGGAGACCTATGGCTACACCTTC.